Listed below are T cell receptor beta chains from one sample, sequenced in a study of T cells in Graves' hyperthyroidism and ophthalmopathy. TCRdb reprocessed the multiplex PCR reads with MiXCR, giving one entry per CDR3 protein. The sample lists a few hundred thousand distinct CDR3 sequences; roughly 17% were seen once. Source material: blood. The receptors stem from a woman younger than 30 with Graves' ophthalmopathy. Each CDR3 is given with its conserved first and last residue. D genes are given only for firm matches. Expanded clones get a size class; other rows say once, few or many, or leave the size out.

j_call v_call clone_size d_call cdr3_aa cdr3_nt
TRBJ2-1 TRBV19 NA TRBD2 CASSIGLAGGTLYNEQFF TGTGCCAGTAGTATTGGACTAGCGGGAGGGACACTCTACAATGAGCAGTTCTTC
TRBJ1-2 TRBV28 many TRBD1 CASSSGGTGYGYTF TGTGCCAGCAGTTCCGGAGGGACAGGGTATGGCTACACCTTC
TRBJ2-6 TRBV3-1 NA NA CASTLRRPGANVLTF TGTGCCAGCACCCTCAGGCGCCCTGGGGCCAACGTCCTGACTTTC
TRBJ2-1 TRBV5-1 NA TRBD2 CASSQARTSGRGFF TGCGCCAGCAGCCAAGCCCGGACTAGCGGGAGGGGGTTCTTC
TRBJ2-2 TRBV27 NA NA CASSLLEDTGELFF TGTGCCAGCAGTTTATTAGAAGACACCGGGGAGCTGTTTTTT
TRBJ2-7 TRBV24-1 few TRBD2 CATREGLADYEQYF TGTGCCACCAGAGAAGGACTAGCGGACTACGAGCAGTACTTC
TRBJ2-1 TRBV30 many NA CAWSPLRGSNEQFF TGTGCCTGGAGCCCCCTGAGAGGGTCGAATGAGCAGTTCTTC
TRBJ2-7 TRBV29-1 NA NA CSVDVEYEQYF TGCAGCGTTGATGTAGAATACGAGCAGTACTTC
TRBJ2-1 TRBV28 NA NA CASSRLREQFF TGTGCCAGCAGCCGGCTCCGTGAGCAGTTCTTC
TRBJ1-1 TRBV19 NA NA CASSIAAAEAFF TGTGCCAGTAGTATAGCGGCAGCTGAAGCTTTCTTT
TRBJ2-2 TRBV9 few TRBD2 CASSAGGGAPTNTGELFF TGTGCCAGCAGCGCCGGGGGGGGGGCTCCCACGAACACCGGGGAGCTGTTTTTT
TRBJ1-5 TRBV20-1 NA NA CSVPLGPGLNQPQHF TGCAGTGTCCCGCTAGGGCCGGGGCTCAATCAGCCCCAGCATTTT
TRBJ1-5 TRBV7-8 many NA CASSLALNPQPQHF TGTGCCAGCAGCTTAGCGCTGAACCCTCAGCCCCAGCATTTT
TRBJ2-6 TRBV12-3/TRBV12-4 many NA CASSEKGSGANVLTF TGTGCCAGCAGTGAAAAGGGCTCTGGGGCCAACGTCCTGACTTTC
TRBJ2-7 TRBV7-8 few NA CASSWALGGYEQYF TGTGCCAGCAGCTGGGCCCTAGGGGGTTACGAGCAGTACTTC
TRBJ2-5 TRBV7-3 NA TRBD2 CASSPLGGELAGGQETQYF TGTGCCAGCAGCCCCCTCGGGGGTGAACTAGCGGGAGGCCAAGAGACCCAGTACTTC
TRBJ2-5 TRBV30 few TRBD2 CAWSVTSGRFEETQYF TGTGCCTGGAGTGTAACTAGCGGGAGGTTTGAAGAGACCCAGTACTTC
TRBJ2-5 TRBV27 many NA CASSLHGAQETQYF TGTGCCAGCAGTTTACACGGGGCGCAAGAGACCCAGTACTTC
TRBJ1-1 TRBV28 many NA CASSRTGGNTEAFF TGTGCCAGCAGCCGCACGGGGGGGAACACTGAAGCTTTCTTT
TRBJ2-7 TRBV28 many TRBD2 CASSPLPGLAGVYEQYF TGTGCCAGCAGCCCCTTACCGGGACTAGCGGGAGTGTACGAGCAGTACTTC
TRBJ1-1 TRBV5-5 many NA CASSLAPLSTEAFF TGTGCCAGCAGCTTGGCGCCCCTAAGCACTGAAGCTTTCTTT
TRBJ1-5 TRBV7-9 NA NA CASSLNGQGNQPQHF TGTGCCAGCAGCTTAAATGGGCAGGGTAATCAGCCCCAGCATTTT
TRBJ1-4 TRBV20-1 NA NA CSARAEGGKLFF TGCAGTGCTAGGGCCGAAGGGGGGAAACTGTTTTTT
TRBJ2-1 TRBV7-8 many TRBD2 CASRIAGGPYNEQFF TGTGCCAGCAGGATAGCGGGAGGGCCCTACAATGAGCAGTTCTTC
TRBJ1-2 TRBV11-2 many NA CASSSSGKNYGYTF TGTGCCAGCAGCTCTTCAGGGAAAAACTATGGCTACACCTTC
TRBJ1-2 TRBV28 many TRBD1 CASYPGTGAYGYTF TGTGCCAGCTATCCCGGGACAGGGGCATATGGCTACACCTTC
TRBJ2-1 TRBV4-2 NA TRBD2 CASSQDYSGKGNEQFF TGTGCCAGCAGCCAAGATTATAGCGGGAAGGGTAATGAGCAGTTCTTC
TRBJ2-1 TRBV15 NA TRBD1 CATRYGQGAGDNYNEQFF TGTGCCACCAGGTACGGACAGGGGGCGGGAGATAACTACAATGAGCAGTTCTTC
TRBJ2-7 TRBV6-2/TRBV6-3 NA TRBD1 CASSYSTTGAEQYF TGTGCCAGCAGTTACTCGACCACAGGGGCCGAGCAGTACTTC
TRBJ2-2 TRBV6-1 NA NA CASSEGGIDTGELFF TGTGCCAGCAGTGAAGGGGGTATTGACACCGGGGAGCTGTTTTTT
TRBJ2-5 TRBV3-1 NA NA CASSPDLRGPQAAQYF TGTGCCAGCAGCCCTGACCTTCGGGGGCCCCAAGCGGCCCAGTACTTC
TRBJ1-1 TRBV28 NA NA CASTRGGSTTEAFF TGTGCCAGCACTCGGGGAGGGTCAACGACTGAAGCTTTCTTT
TRBJ2-7 TRBV7-9 NA NA CASSLGGGERSYEQYF TGTGCCAGCAGCTTAGGGGGCGGGGAAAGGTCCTACGAGCAGTACTTC
TRBJ2-3 TRBV28 many TRBD2 CASRAAAGESDTQYF TGTGCCAGCCGCGCGGCAGCGGGAGAATCAGATACGCAGTATTTT
TRBJ2-1 TRBV6-4 NA TRBD1 CASSRDREGDEQFF TGTGCCAGCAGTAGGGACAGAGAAGGGGATGAGCAGTTCTTC
TRBJ2-1 TRBV5-1 NA TRBD2 CASSGVGLAGVHEQFF TGCGCCAGCAGCGGGGTAGGACTAGCGGGAGTACATGAGCAGTTCTTC
TRBJ2-2 TRBV10-3 few NA CAISELGKKQGLNIGELFF TGTGCCATCAGTGAACTGGGAAAAAAACAGGGATTAAACATCGGGGAGCTGTTTTTT
TRBJ1-2 TRBV11-2 many NA CASSLVGQGPYGYTF TGTGCCAGCAGCTTAGTGGGGCAGGGGCCCTATGGCTACACCTTC
TRBJ1-1 TRBV9 few NA CASSVANAGMNTKAFF TGTGCCAGCAGCGTAGCCAATGCGGGCATGAACACTAAAGCTTTCTTT
TRBJ1-3 TRBV20-1 few NA CSARNTGQGNTIYF TGCAGTGCTAGGAACACGGGGCAAGGAAACACCATATATTTT
TRBJ2-2 TRBV24-1 NA NA CATSDSVDRVNTGELFF TGTGCCACCAGTGATTCCGTGGACAGAGTGAACACCGGGGAGCTGTTTTTT
TRBJ2-5 TRBV11-1 NA TRBD2 CASSEFRRSGRSETQYF TGTGCCAGCAGTGAATTTCGACGAAGCGGGAGGTCAGAGACCCAGTACTTC
TRBJ1-6 TRBV6-2/TRBV6-3 many TRBD1 CASSYSSGQGGSPLHF TGTGCCAGCAGTTACTCATCCGGACAGGGAGGTTCACCCCTCCACTTT
TRBJ2-7 TRBV4-2 few TRBD2 CASSQDYGRTSGRFYEQYF TGTGCCAGCAGCCAAGATTACGGACGGACTAGCGGGAGGTTCTACGAGCAGTACTTC
TRBJ2-7 TRBV7-2 many NA CASSLLRSSSYEQYF TGTGCCAGCAGCTTATTGCGGAGTAGCTCCTACGAGCAGTACTTC
TRBJ1-1 TRBV10-3 many NA CAISARGTEAFF TGTGCCATCAGCGCTAGAGGAACTGAAGCTTTCTTT
TRBJ1-2 TRBV5-6 many NA CASSLGIGYNYGYTF TGTGCCAGCAGCTTGGGAATAGGCTACAACTATGGCTACACCTTC
TRBJ2-7 TRBV9 NA TRBD2 CASSVGPAGGREQYF TGTGCCAGCAGCGTAGGCCCAGCGGGAGGACGGGAGCAGTACTTC